Below, 14 T cell receptor beta chains from the same sample are listed, as sequenced in a study of cytomegalovirus exposure and HLA in healthy donors. PCR used 60 Vbeta primers and 13 Jbeta primers. Clones were read by immunoSEQ multiplex PCR, and TCRdb kept only the in-frame ones, dropping some. The sample holds roughly 190,000 clones, around three quarters seen once. The sample consisted of PBMCs. These receptors originate from a young woman in good health and CMV-seronegative.

The DNA of the CDR3 is TGTGCCAGCAGCTTAGGACAGGGCACTAACTATGGCTACACCTTC. This encodes CASSLGQGTNYGYTF. The chain joins TRBV7-8 to TRBJ1-2, with 7 bases lining up with TRBD1. With V trimmed by 1 base and J by 0 bases, 2 bases remained unmatched. This CDR3 comprises 15 residues. Germline V gene sequence: CDR1 SGHVS, CDR2 FQNEAQ.

V is TRBV19 and J is TRBJ2-1, with 9 nucleotides matching TRBD2. Unmatched junction bases numbered 7, after V lost 3 bases and J lost 1 base. The germline CDR1 and CDR2 sequences are LNHDA and SQIVND (reference sequence). The CDR3 consists of 17 residues. CDR3: CASSMSLAGPSYNEQFF. CDR3 coding DNA: TGTGCCAGTAGTATGTCTCTAGCGGGGCCGTCCTACAATGAGCAGTTCTTC.

This sequence joins TRBV7-9 and TRBJ1-6; TRBD1 aligns across 9 bases. This CDR3 region has 15 residues. The ends lost 1 base at V and 11 bases at J; junction bases unmatched: 6. Germline V gives CDR1 SEHNR, CDR2 FQNEAQ (reference sequence). The CDR3 sequence: CASSLGGQGNAPLHF. The DNA of the CDR3 is TGTGCCAGCAGCTTAGGGGGACAGGGAAACGCACCCCTCCACTTT.

The chain combines TRBV5-1 with TRBJ2-5; 8 nucleotides line up with TRBD2. V lost 4 bases and J lost 2; bases outside the gene matches: 4. Germline-derived CDR1 and CDR2 are SGHRS and YFSETQ. The CDR3 sequence is 14 residues long. The CDR3, as DNA: TGCGCCAGCAGCCTTAGCGGGGCTCAAGAGACCCAGTACTTC. Encoded protein: CASSLSGAQETQYF. Complete variable domain (other parts from reference TRBV5-1 and TRBJ2-5): KAGVTQTPRYLIKTRGQQVTLSCSPISGHRSVSWYQQTPGQGLQFLFEYFSETQRNKGNFPGRFSGRQFSNSRSEMNVSTLELGDSALYLCASSLSGAQETQYFGPGTRLLVL.

The gene calls are TRBV10-3 and TRBJ1-5, with 8 bases fitting TRBD1. The V segment lost 3 bases and the J segment 6 bases; nucleotides outside the gene matches: 10. Germline assignment: CDR1 ENHRY and CDR2 SYGVKD. This CDR3 comprises 16 residues. CDR3 sequence reads: CAISDPTTGGRQPQHF. The CDR3 nucleotides are TGTGCCATCAGTGACCCCACTACAGGGGGACGTCAGCCCCAGCATTTT.

The chain joins TRBV7-7 to TRBJ1-1; D is ambiguous. Trimming shortened V by 5 bases and J by 0 bases, and 7 bases separated the two germline ends. CDR1 and CDR2 from the germline V gene are SSHAT and FNYEAQ (reference sequence). This CDR3 is 13 amino acids long. The CDR3 loop is CASSREMNTEAFF. For the CDR3, the DNA is TGTGCCAGCAGCAGAGAGATGAACACTGAAGCTTTCTTT.

The chain carries TRBV18 and TRBJ1-4; D call uncertain. CDR3 length: 16 residues. Germline values: CDR1 KGHSH, CDR2 LQKENI. Trimming took off 2 bases at V and 0 bases at J, with 10 bases between the two ends. The CDR3 DNA is TGTGCCAGCTCACCAGAGGGAGCTGCAACTAATGAAAAACTGTTTTTT. It codes for CASSPEGAATNEKLFF.

The chain employs TRBV19 and TRBJ2-3; weak D call: TRBD2 (6 bases). The length of the CDR3 is 14 residues. Trimming took off 1 base at V and 6 bases at J, with 11 bases between the two ends. Germline assignment: CDR1 LNHDA and CDR2 SQIVND (reference sequence). Here the CDR3 reads CASSIAGEGDTQYF. The CDR3 DNA reads TGTGCCAGTAGTATAGCGGGAGAGGGGGATACGCAGTATTTT.

The chain joins TRBV9 to TRBJ2-2, with D perhaps TRBD2 (6 bases). The ends were cut back, 4 bases at V and 4 bases at J, with 11 bases in the middle. The CDR3 is 14 residues long. Per germline, CDR1 SGDLS and CDR2 YYNGEE. CDR3: CASSLHGSTGELFF. In DNA form, the CDR3 reads TGTGCCAGCAGCCTACACGGGAGCACCGGGGAGCTGTTTTTT.

This clone was detected only a few times. The chain combines TRBV7-3 with TRBJ2-1, with 10 bases that match TRBD2. CDR3 length: 17 residues. V gave up 1 base and J gave up 1 base; unmatched junction bases: 4. Germline-derived CDR1 and CDR2 are SGHTA and FQGTGA. The CDR3, as DNA: TGTGCCAGCAGCTTAAAGGCTAGCGGGAGATCCTACAATGAGCAGTTCTTC. This codes for CASSLKASGRSYNEQFF.

The chain couples TRBV9 to TRBJ2-1, with 9 bases that match TRBD2. This CDR3 spans 15 amino acids. Germline trimming cut 0 bases from V and 8 bases from J; bases unmatched to any gene: 6. Germline CDR1 SGDLS, CDR2 YYNGEE. The CDR3 loop is CASSVDGTSRDEQFF. DNA for the CDR3: TGTGCCAGCAGCGTAGATGGGACTAGCCGCGATGAGCAGTTCTTC.

The rearrangement uses TRBV9 and TRBJ2-2; 15 bases are a match to TRBD2. This CDR3 is 17 amino acids long. Germline CDR1 reads SGDLS; CDR2 reads YYNGEE. J was trimmed by 1 base and V by 2 bases; bases with no gene match: 0. The CDR3 sequence is CASSVGLAGGNTGELFF. In DNA, the CDR3 is TGTGCCAGCAGCGTGGGACTAGCGGGGGGGAACACCGGGGAGCTGTTTTTT.

The chain recombines TRBV20-1 with TRBJ2-7; a weak D match, TRBD1 (5 bases). The V and J ends lost 3 bases and 4 bases respectively, with 7 bases between them. Germline V gives CDR1 DFQATT, CDR2 SNEGSKA (reference sequence). The CDR3 covers 11 residues. The CDR3 region has the DNA TGCAGTGCTAGTAGGGGATACGAGCAGTACTTC. Its protein is CSASRGYEQYF.

The genes are TRBV9 and TRBJ2-2; the match to TRBD2 covers 13 bases. The CDR3 contains 19 residues. Germline trimming cut 6 bases from V and 1 base from J; bases unmatched to any gene: 12. CDR1 and CDR2 (germline): SGDLS, YYNGEE. The CDR3 DNA reads TGTGCCAGCACCTGGTGCGGACTAGCGGGGGCCAGGAACACCGGGGAGCTGTTTTTT. Translating it yields CASTWCGLAGARNTGELFF.